One sample yielded the 5 T cell receptor beta chains listed below, sequenced in a study. Via MiXCR, TCRdb re-called the 5' RACE reads, giving one row per CDR3 protein. The repertoire holds roughly 40,000 distinct CDR3 sequences, with around 18% as singletons. Sequencing input: naive CD4+ T cells sorted from a lymph node. Specified subset: naive CD4+ T cells, CD4+CD45RA+CD25-. The source is a female donor with breast cancer.

This clonotype was found many times. The chain has TRBV6-2 or TRBV6-3 and TRBJ1-5; no firm D call. The CDR3 is made up of 13 amino acids. V gave up 4 bases and J gave up 5 bases, with 9 bases separating them. Germline CDR1 MNHEY, CDR2 SVGEGT. CDR3 sequence: CASSFRRDQPQHF. The CDR3 DNA reads as TGTGCCAGCAGTTTTCGGCGCGATCAGCCCCAGCATTTT.

This clonotype came up many times. CDR3 loop: CASSFGVDTQYF. The CDR3 DNA reads TGTGCCAGCAGCTTCGGGGTGGATACGCAGTATTTT. The rearrangement links TRBV5-5 to TRBJ2-3, with D perhaps TRBD2 (5 bases). CDR1 is SGHKS, CDR2 YYEKEE, per germline (reference sequence). The CDR3 spans 12 residues. The V end lost 2 bases, the J end lost 6 bases, and 7 bases lay between the germline ends.

A word on this clonotype: The junction shows a germline mismatch at one end, possibly a read error. V is TRBV5-1 and J is TRBJ2-1; 7 bases are shared with TRBD2. CDR1 is SGHRS, CDR2 YFSETQ, per germline. There are 15 residues in the CDR3. The CDR3 DNA is TGCGCCAGCAGCTTGGGCGGGAGAGGTTACAATGGGCAGTTCTTC. It is translated as CASSLGGRGYNGQFF.

This clonotype occurred a few times. The chain is built from TRBV30 and TRBJ1-4, with D possibly being TRBD1 (5 bases). Trimming shortened V by 4 bases and J by 0 bases, and 9 bases separated the two germline ends. CDR1 is GTSNPN, CDR2 SVGIG, per germline (reference sequence). The CDR3 length is 14 residues. The CDR3 DNA follows: TGTGCCTGGACCGGGACGGCAACTAATGAAAAACTGTTTTTT. This codes for CAWTGTATNEKLFF.

The chain uses TRBV24-1 and TRBJ1-5, with TRBD1 matching 9 bases. Germline-derived CDR1 and CDR2 are KGHDR and SFDVKD. The CDR3 is 19 residues long. V lost 1 base to trimming and J lost 2 bases; unmatched junction nucleotides: 11. As DNA, the CDR3 is TGTGCCACCAGTGATTTAATAGGGGACAGGGTCGAAGGCAATCAGCCCCAGCATTTT. Protein product: CATSDLIGDRVEGNQPQHF.